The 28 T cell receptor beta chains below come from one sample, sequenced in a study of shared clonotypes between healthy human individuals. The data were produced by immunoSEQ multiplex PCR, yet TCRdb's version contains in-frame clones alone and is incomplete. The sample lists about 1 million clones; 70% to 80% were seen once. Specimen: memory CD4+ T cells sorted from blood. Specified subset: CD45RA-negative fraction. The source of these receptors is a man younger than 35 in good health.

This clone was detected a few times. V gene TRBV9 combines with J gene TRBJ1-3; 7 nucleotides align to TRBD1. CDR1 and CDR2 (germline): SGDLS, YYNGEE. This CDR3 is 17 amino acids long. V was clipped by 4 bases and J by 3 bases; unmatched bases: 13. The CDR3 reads CASSPRQGDSFGNTIYF. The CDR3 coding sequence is TGTGCCAGCAGCCCCCGACAGGGAGACTCTTTTGGAAACACCATATATTTT.

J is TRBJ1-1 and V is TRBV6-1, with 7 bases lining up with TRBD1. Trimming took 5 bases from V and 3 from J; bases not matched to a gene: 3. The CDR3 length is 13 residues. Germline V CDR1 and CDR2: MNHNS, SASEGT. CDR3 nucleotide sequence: TGTGCCAGCAGTCGACAGGGTTACACTGAAGCTTTCTTT. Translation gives CASSRQGYTEAFF.

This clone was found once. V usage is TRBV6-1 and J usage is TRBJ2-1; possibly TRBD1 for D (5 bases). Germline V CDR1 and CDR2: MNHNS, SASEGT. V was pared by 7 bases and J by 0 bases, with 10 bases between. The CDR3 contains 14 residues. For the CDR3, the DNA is TGTGCCAGCAAACCGGACATCTCCTACAATGAGCAGTTCTTC. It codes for CASKPDISYNEQFF.

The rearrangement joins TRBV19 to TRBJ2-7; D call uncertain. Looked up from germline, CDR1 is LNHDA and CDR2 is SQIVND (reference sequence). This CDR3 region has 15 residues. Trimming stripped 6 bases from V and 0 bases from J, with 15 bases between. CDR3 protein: CASSIRLQSSYEQYF. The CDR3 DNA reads TGTGCCAGTAGCATTCGTTTGCAGAGCTCCTACGAGCAGTACTTC.

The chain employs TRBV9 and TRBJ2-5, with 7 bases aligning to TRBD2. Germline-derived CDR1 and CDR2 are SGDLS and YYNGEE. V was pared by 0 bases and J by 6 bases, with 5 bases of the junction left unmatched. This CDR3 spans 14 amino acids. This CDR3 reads CASSVEGGSKTQYF. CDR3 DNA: TGTGCCAGCAGCGTAGAGGGCGGGAGCAAGACCCAGTACTTC.

CDR3 in DNA: TGCGCCAGCAGCCAGTCGCGGGGTGGCTACACCTTC. Amino acids: CASSQSRGGYTF. This rearrangement joins TRBV5-1 to TRBJ1-2; D not certain. V shed 4 bases and J shed 7 bases, with 11 bases lying between them. The CDR3 contains 12 residues. Per the germline V gene, CDR1 is SGHRS and CDR2 is YFSETQ. Drawing the rest from reference TRBV5-1 and TRBJ1-2, the complete variable domain is KAGVTQTPRYLIKTRGQQVTLSCSPISGHRSVSWYQQTPGQGLQFLFEYFSETQRNKGNFPGRFSGRQFSNSRSEMNVSTLELGDSALYLCASSQSRGGYTFGSGTRLTVV.

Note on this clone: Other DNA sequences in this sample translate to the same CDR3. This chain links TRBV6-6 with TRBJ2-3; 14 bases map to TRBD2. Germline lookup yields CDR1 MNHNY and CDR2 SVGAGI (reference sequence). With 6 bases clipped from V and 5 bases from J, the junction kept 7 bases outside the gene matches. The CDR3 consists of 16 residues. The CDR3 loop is CASSGLAGGRGDTQYF. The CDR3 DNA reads TGTGCCAGCAGCGGACTAGCGGGGGGCCGGGGAGATACGCAGTATTTT.

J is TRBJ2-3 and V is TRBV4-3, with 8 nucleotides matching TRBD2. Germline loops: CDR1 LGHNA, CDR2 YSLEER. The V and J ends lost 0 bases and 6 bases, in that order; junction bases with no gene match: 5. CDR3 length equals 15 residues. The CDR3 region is CASSQESGRGDTQYF. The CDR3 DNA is TGCGCCAGCAGCCAAGAAAGCGGGAGAGGTGATACGCAGTATTTT.

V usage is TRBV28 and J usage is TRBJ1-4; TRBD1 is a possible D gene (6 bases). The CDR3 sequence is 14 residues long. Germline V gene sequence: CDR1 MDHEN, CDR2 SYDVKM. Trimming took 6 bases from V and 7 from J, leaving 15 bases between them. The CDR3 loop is CASRYGGAGEKLFF. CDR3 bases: TGTGCCAGCAGGTACGGGGGGGCCGGTGAAAAACTGTTTTTT. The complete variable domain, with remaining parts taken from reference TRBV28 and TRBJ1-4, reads DVKVTQSSRYLVKRTGEKVFLECVQDMDHENMFWYRQDPGLGLRLIYFSYDVKMKEKGDIPEGYSVSREKKERFSLILESASTNQTSMYLCASRYGGAGEKLFFGSGTQLSVL.

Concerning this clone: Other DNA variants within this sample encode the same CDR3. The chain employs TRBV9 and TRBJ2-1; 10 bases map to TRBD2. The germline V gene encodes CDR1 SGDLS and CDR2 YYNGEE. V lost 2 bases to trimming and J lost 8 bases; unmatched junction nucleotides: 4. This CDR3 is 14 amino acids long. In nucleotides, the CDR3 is TGTGCCAGCAGCGTTCGGACTAGCGGCGATGAGCAGTTCTTC. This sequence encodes CASSVRTSGDEQFF.

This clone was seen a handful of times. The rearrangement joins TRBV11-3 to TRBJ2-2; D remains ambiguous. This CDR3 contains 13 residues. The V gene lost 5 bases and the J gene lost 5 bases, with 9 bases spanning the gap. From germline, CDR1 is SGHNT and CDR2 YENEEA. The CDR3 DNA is TGTGCCAGCAGCCCTCTGGCAACCGGGGAGCTGTTTTTT. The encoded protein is CASSPLATGELFF.

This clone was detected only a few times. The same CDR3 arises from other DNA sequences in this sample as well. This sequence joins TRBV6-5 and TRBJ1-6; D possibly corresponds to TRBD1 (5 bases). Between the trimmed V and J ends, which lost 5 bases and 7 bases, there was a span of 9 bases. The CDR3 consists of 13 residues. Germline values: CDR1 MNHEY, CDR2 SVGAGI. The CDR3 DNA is TGTGCCAGCAGTGACAGAGGCAATTCACCCCTCCACTTT. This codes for CASSDRGNSPLHF.

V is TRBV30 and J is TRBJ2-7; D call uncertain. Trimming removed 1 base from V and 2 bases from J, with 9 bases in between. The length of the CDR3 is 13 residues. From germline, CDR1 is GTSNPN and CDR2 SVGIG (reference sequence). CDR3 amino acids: CAWSDGFTYEQYF. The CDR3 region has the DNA TGTGCCTGGAGTGACGGTTTCACCTACGAGCAGTACTTC.

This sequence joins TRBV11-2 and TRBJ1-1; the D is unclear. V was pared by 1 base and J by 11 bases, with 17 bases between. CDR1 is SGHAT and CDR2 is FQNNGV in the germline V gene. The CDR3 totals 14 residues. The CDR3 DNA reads TGTGCCAGCAGCTTAGGGTACGGGAGGGAACCGGCTTTCTTT. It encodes CASSLGYGREPAFF. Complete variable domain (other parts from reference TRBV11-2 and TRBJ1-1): EAGVAQSPRYKIIEKRQSVAFWCNPISGHATLYWYQQILGQGPKLLIQFQNNGVVDDSQLPKDRFSAERLKGVDSTLKIQPAKLEDSAVYLCASSLGYGREPAFFGQGTRLTVV.

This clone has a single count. In nucleotides, the CDR3 is TGTGCCAGCAGTGTTCTGTCGGGGGGCTACAATGAGCAGTTCTTC. Its translation is CASSVLSGGYNEQFF. J is TRBJ2-1 and V is TRBV6-1, with 7 positions matching TRBD2. CDR3 length: 15 residues. The ends lost 4 bases at V and 3 bases at J; junction bases unmatched: 6. Germline V gene lookup returns CDR1 MNHNS and CDR2 SASEGT.

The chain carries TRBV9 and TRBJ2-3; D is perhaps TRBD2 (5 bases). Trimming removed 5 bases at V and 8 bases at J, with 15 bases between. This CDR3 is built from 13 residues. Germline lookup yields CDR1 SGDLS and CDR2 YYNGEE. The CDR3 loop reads CASSAASSRTQYF. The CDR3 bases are TGTGCCAGCAGTGCGGCTAGCTCACGTACGCAGTATTTT.

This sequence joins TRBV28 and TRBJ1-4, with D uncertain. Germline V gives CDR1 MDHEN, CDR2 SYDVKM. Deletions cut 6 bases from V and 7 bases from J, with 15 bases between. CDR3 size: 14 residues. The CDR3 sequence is CASRPRLQSEKLFF. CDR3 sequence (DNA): TGTGCCAGCAGACCACGTCTCCAGAGTGAAAAACTGTTTTTT.

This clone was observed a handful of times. The chain's CDR3 is CASGSPLHF. DNA for the CDR3: TGTGCCAGCGGATCACCCCTCCACTTT. The gene calls are TRBV6-1 and TRBJ1-6; unclear D gene. This CDR3 region has 9 residues. The germline V gene encodes CDR1 MNHNS and CDR2 SASEGT. Trimming cost V 8 bases and J 10 bases, with 3 bases left between them.

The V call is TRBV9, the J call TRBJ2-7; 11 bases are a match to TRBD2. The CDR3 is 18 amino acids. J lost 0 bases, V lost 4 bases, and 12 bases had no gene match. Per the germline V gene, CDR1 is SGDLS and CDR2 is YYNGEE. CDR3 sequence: CASSPRFSGRGSSYEQYF. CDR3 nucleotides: TGTGCCAGCAGCCCTCGATTTAGCGGGAGGGGGAGCTCCTACGAGCAGTACTTC. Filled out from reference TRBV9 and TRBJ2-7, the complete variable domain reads DSGVTQTPKHLITATGQRVTLRCSPRSGDLSVYWYQQSLDQGLQFLIQYYNGEERAKGNILERFSAQQFPDLHSELNLSSLELGDSALYFCASSPRFSGRGSSYEQYFGPGTRLTVT.

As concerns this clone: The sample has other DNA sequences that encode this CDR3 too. The CDR3 loop is CASSLGRETQYF. The CDR3 bases are TGTGCCAGCAGCTTGGGGCGAGAGACCCAGTACTTC. The V call is TRBV5-4, the J call TRBJ2-5; D not resolved. This CDR3 has 12 amino acids. V gave up 0 bases and J gave up 4 bases, with 4 bases separating them. The germline CDR1 and CDR2 sequences are SGHNT and YYREEE (reference sequence).

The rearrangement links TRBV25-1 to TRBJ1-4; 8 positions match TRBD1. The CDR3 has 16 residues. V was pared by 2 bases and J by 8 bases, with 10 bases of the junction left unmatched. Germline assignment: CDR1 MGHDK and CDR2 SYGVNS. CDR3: CASSEPPSRGREKLFF. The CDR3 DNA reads TGTGCCAGCAGTGAACCACCCTCCAGGGGGCGGGAAAAACTGTTTTTT.

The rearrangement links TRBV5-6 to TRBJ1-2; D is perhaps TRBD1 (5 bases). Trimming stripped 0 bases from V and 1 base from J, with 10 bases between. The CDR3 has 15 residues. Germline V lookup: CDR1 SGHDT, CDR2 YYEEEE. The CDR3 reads CASSLVEGLNYGYTF. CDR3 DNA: TGTGCCAGCAGCTTGGTCGAGGGACTTAACTATGGCTACACCTTC.

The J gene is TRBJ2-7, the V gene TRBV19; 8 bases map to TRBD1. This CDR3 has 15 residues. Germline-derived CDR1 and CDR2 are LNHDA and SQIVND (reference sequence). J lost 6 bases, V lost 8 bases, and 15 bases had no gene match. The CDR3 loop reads CASSVTVGQASEQYF. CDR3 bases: TGTGCCAGTTCTGTTACTGTGGGACAGGCGTCCGAGCAGTACTTC.

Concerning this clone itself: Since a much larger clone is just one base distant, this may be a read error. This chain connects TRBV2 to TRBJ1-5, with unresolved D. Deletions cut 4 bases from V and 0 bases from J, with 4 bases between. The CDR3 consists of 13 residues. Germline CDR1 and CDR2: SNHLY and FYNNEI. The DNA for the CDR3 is TGTGCCAGCAGTGGAAATAGCAATCAGCCCCAGCATTTT. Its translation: CASSGNSNQPQHF.

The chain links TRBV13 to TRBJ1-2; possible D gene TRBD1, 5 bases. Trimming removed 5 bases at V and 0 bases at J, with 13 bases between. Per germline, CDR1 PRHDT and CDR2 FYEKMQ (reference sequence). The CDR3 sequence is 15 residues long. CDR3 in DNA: TGTGCCAGCAGCCCTCGGCCAGGGTCTAACTATGGCTACACCTTC. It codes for CASSPRPGSNYGYTF.

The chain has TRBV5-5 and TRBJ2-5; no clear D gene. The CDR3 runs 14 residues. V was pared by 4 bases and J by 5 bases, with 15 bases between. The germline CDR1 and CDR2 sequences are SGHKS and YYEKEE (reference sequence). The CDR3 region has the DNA TGTGCCAGCAGCCCTGACCCTACTCGCGAGACCCAGTACTTC. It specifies CASSPDPTRETQYF.

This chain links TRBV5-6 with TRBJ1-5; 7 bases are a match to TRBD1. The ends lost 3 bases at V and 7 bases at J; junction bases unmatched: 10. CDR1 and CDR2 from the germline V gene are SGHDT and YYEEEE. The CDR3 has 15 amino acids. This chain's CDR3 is CASSSLDRDEQPQHF. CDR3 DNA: TGTGCCAGCAGCTCTCTAGACAGGGACGAACAGCCCCAGCATTTT.

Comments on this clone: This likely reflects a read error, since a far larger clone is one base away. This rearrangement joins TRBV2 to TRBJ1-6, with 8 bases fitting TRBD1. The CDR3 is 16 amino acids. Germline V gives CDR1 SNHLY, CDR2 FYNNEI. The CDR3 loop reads CAGRAIQGVDNSPLHF. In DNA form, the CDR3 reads TGTGCCGGCAGAGCAATACAGGGGGTTGACAATTCACCCCTCCACTTT. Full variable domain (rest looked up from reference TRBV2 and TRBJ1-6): EPEVTQTPSHQVTQMGQEVILRCVPISNHLYFYWYRQILGQKVEFLVSFYNNEISEKSEIFDDQFSVERPDGSNFTLKIRSTKLEDSAMYFCAGRAIQGVDNSPLHFGNGTRLTVT.